Below, 21 T cell receptor beta chains from the same sample are listed, as sequenced in a study of graft-versus-host responses after intestinal transplantation. Libraries were prepared by immunoSEQ multiplex PCR; TCRdb keeps only in-frame clonotypes and omits some of them. The sample consists of about 120,000 clones, 80% to 95% of them appearing once. Their recognized antigens are unknown. Sequencing used unstimulated CD8+ T cells sorted from spleen or lymph node cells, obtained before intestinal transplant. These receptors all come from a human donor who received an intestinal transplant.

The chain couples TRBV19 to TRBJ2-2, with 14 bases that match TRBD2. The trim removed 8 bases at V and 5 bases at J, leaving 4 bases unmatched. Germline lookup yields CDR1 LNHDA and CDR2 SQIVND (reference sequence). The CDR3 sequence is 15 residues long. As DNA, the CDR3 is TGTGCCAGTCGACTAGCGGGAGGGCCGACCGGGGAGCTGTTTTTT. Amino acids: CASRLAGGPTGELFF.

The chain has TRBV10-2 and TRBJ2-1; D might be TRBD2 (5 bases). The CDR3 is 16 residues long. The germline gives CDR1 WSHSY, CDR2 SAAADI. The V and J ends lost 2 bases and 0 bases respectively, with 11 bases between them. DNA of the CDR3: TGCGCCAGCAGTGAGGGACTGATTAGCTCCTACAATGAGCAGTTCTTC. It encodes CASSEGLISSYNEQFF.

DNA for the CDR3: TGTGCCAGCAGCGGCATGGGGGCTAGCTCCTACAATGAGCAGTTCTTC. Translating it yields CASSGMGASSYNEQFF. The chain has TRBV9 and TRBJ2-1; D might be TRBD1 (6 bases). There are 16 residues in the CDR3. The germline gives CDR1 SGDLS, CDR2 YYNGEE. The V end lost 3 bases, the J end lost 0 bases, and 13 bases lay between the germline ends.

The genes are TRBV27 and TRBJ1-5; 12 bases map to TRBD1. There are 14 residues in the CDR3. The V and J ends lost 3 bases and 7 bases, in that order; junction bases with no gene match: 1. The germline V gene has CDR1 MNHEY and CDR2 SMNVEV (reference sequence). The CDR3 DNA reads as TGTGCCAGCAGTTTGGGACAGGGGGCCCAGCCCCAGCATTTT. It codes for CASSLGQGAQPQHF.

Concerning this clone: One junction end does not reproduce the germline sequence, and a read error may be involved. The chain carries TRBV7-7 and TRBJ2-7, with D perhaps TRBD1 or TRBD2 (5 bases each). Germline CDR1 reads SSHAT; CDR2 reads FNYEAQ (reference sequence). The CDR3 spans 15 residues. CDR3: CASSPRVGTSYEQYF. The CDR3 DNA sequence: TGTGCTAGCAGCCCCAGGGTAGGGACCTCCTACGAGCAGTACTTC.

The J gene is TRBJ2-7, the V gene TRBV7-9; D remains ambiguous. Germline CDR1 and CDR2: SEHNR and FQNEAQ (reference sequence). Trimming stripped 1 base from V and 1 base from J, with 8 bases between. CDR3 length equals 14 residues. CDR3 nucleotides: TGTGCCAGCAGCTTAGGCTTGAAATCCTACGAGCAGTACTTC. This sequence encodes CASSLGLKSYEQYF.

This chain uses TRBV28 with TRBJ1-1; D uncertain. From germline, CDR1 is MDHEN and CDR2 SYDVKM. Deletions cut 7 bases from V and 1 base from J, with 16 bases between. The CDR3 runs to 15 residues. CDR3 DNA: TGTGCCAGCACCAACGACCGGGGAAGGAACACTGAAGCTTTCTTT. Translated, it gives CASTNDRGRNTEAFF.

This rearrangement joins TRBV18 to TRBJ2-5, with D tentatively TRBD1 or TRBD2 (6 bases each). Germline CDR1 KGHSH, CDR2 LQKENI. V was pared by 0 bases and J by 4 bases, with 15 bases between. The CDR3 spans 16 residues. CDR3 residues: CASSPPTGGGVETQYF. In DNA, the CDR3 is TGTGCCAGCTCACCACCGACAGGCGGAGGGGTAGAGACCCAGTACTTC.

The chain carries TRBV5-3 and TRBJ2-3; D not certain. TRBV5-3 is an ORF for which the function is uncertain. Trimming took 7 bases from V and 4 from J, leaving 13 bases between them. This CDR3 has 13 residues. CDR3 in amino acids: CARGVRIADTQYF. In DNA form, the CDR3 reads TGTGCCAGAGGGGTTAGAATTGCAGATACGCAGTATTTT.

The sample holds one count of this clone. V and J are TRBV6-1 and TRBJ2-7, with D maybe TRBD1 (6 bases). V lost 1 base to trimming and J lost 5 bases, with 9 bases between them. Germline V gene data show CDR1 as MNHNS and CDR2 as SASEGT. This CDR3 contains 13 residues. This chain's CDR3 is CASSEGYRDEQYF. Here the CDR3 DNA reads TGTGCCAGCAGTGAAGGTTACAGGGACGAGCAGTACTTC.

J is TRBJ2-7 and V is TRBV5-1; 7 bases fit TRBD2. CDR1 and CDR2 (germline): SGHRS, YFSETQ. V shed 0 bases and J 6 bases; nucleotides not matched to a gene: 3. The CDR3 length is 13 residues. CDR3 region: CASSLEAGVEQYF. The CDR3 DNA reads TGCGCCAGCAGCTTGGAGGCGGGAGTCGAGCAGTACTTC.

The CDR3 is CASSQAGQGNEKLFF. The CDR3 region has the DNA TGCGCCAGCAGCCAAGCAGGACAGGGGAATGAAAAACTGTTTTTT. This chain links TRBV4-1 with TRBJ1-4, with 9 nucleotides matching TRBD1. Trimming removed 1 base from V and 5 bases from J; junction bases left unmatched: 2. The germline V gene encodes CDR1 MGHRA and CDR2 YSYEKL. The length of the CDR3 is 15 residues.

V and J are TRBV5-6 and TRBJ2-2, with 7 bases lining up with TRBD1. Germline assignment: CDR1 SGHDT and CDR2 YYEEEE. V lost 3 bases, J lost 7 bases, and 15 bases stayed unmatched. This CDR3 has 17 residues. In DNA, the CDR3 is TGTGCCAGCAGCTCCGACCGGGACAGAAGGGTCTACGGGGAGCTGTTTTTT. Amino acid sequence: CASSSDRDRRVYGELFF.

The rearrangement joins TRBV7-9 to TRBJ2-4, with D hard to call. CDR1 and CDR2 (germline): SEHNR, FQNEAQ (reference sequence). The CDR3 has 14 amino acids. V shed 7 bases and J shed 7 bases, with 17 bases lying between them. The CDR3 protein is CASTPGPEVNIQYF. Written as DNA, the CDR3 is TGTGCCAGCACTCCCGGACCAGAAGTTAACATTCAGTACTTC. Together with reference TRBV7-9 and TRBJ2-4, the CDR3 gives the full variable domain: DTGVSQNPRHKITKRGQNVTFRCDPISEHNRLYWYRQTLGQGPEFLTYFQNEAQLEKSRLLSDRFSAERPKGSFSTLEIQRTEQGDSAMYLCASTPGPEVNIQYFGAGTRLSVL.

Only a few counts were recorded for this clone. V and J are TRBV19 and TRBJ2-7, with D unresolved. The CDR3 totals 13 residues. The V gene lost 1 base and the J gene lost 7 bases, with 11 bases spanning the gap. CDR1 LNHDA and CDR2 SQIVND come from the germline V gene (reference sequence). Here the CDR3 DNA reads TGTGCCAGTAGTATAGGAGGAAGGGTTGAGCAGTACTTC. Encoded protein: CASSIGGRVEQYF.

J is TRBJ2-1 and V is TRBV7-9, with no clear D. The ends were cut back, 1 base at V and 11 bases at J, with 9 bases in the middle. The germline gives CDR1 SEHNR, CDR2 FQNEAQ (reference sequence). The CDR3 is 12 residues long. CDR3 in amino acids: CASSLDRGQQFF. CDR3 in DNA: TGTGCCAGCAGCTTAGACAGAGGTCAGCAGTTCTTC.

This clone is a singleton in its sample. The chain uses TRBV4-1 and TRBJ1-5; TRBD1 agrees at 11 bases. The CDR3 has 18 residues. V trimming: 4 bases; J trimming: 3 bases; junction bases outside the gene matches: 11. Per the germline V gene, CDR1 is MGHRA and CDR2 is YSYEKL. This CDR3 reads CASSLAGGTGGNNQPQHF. CDR3 nucleotides: TGCGCCAGCAGCCTCGCAGGTGGGACAGGGGGAAACAATCAGCCCCAGCATTTT.

This clone was counted a single time. J is TRBJ2-7 and V is TRBV29-1, with D unresolved. The CDR3 consists of 12 residues. The germline V gene has CDR1 SQVTM and CDR2 ANQGSEA. The V end was cut by 6 bases, the J end by 0 bases, with 9 bases between. CDR3 nucleotide sequence: TGCAGCGTGCAATGGAGCTCCTACGAGCAGTACTTC. It encodes CSVQWSSYEQYF.

The rearrangement uses TRBV7-9 and TRBJ1-3; 9 positions match TRBD1. Per germline, CDR1 SEHNR and CDR2 FQNEAQ (reference sequence). This CDR3 region has 16 residues. Germline trimming cut 4 bases from V and 4 bases from J; bases unmatched to any gene: 8. The CDR3, as DNA: TGTGCCAGCAGCTCTTCCGGGACAGGGCCAGGAAACACCATATATTTT. Translated, it gives CASSSSGTGPGNTIYF.

V is TRBV15 and J is TRBJ2-1; 8 nucleotides agree with TRBD2. Looked up from germline, CDR1 is LNHNV and CDR2 is YYDKDF (reference sequence). This CDR3 is 15 amino acids long. V lost 4 bases, J lost 6 bases, and 8 bases stayed unmatched. CDR3 nucleotides: TGTGCCACCAGCATCCCCGGGACTAGTGGCAATGAGCAGTTCTTC. Protein sequence: CATSIPGTSGNEQFF.

This clone was detected only once. The chain is built from TRBV6-1 and TRBJ2-7, with D perhaps given as TRBD1 or TRBD2 (5 bases each). The germline V gene encodes CDR1 MNHNS and CDR2 SASEGT. The CDR3 sequence is 15 residues long. The ends were cut back, 6 bases at V and 3 bases at J, with 18 bases in the middle. CDR3 sequence reads: CASRPLPGADYEQYF. The DNA for the CDR3 is TGTGCCAGCAGGCCCCTCCCCGGGGCCGACTACGAGCAGTACTTC.